This T cell receptor (beta chain) was captured by sequencing in a study of T cells in Graves' hyperthyroidism and ophthalmopathy. The CDR3 is 16 residues long. Germline V gene data show CDR1 as MNHEY and CDR2 as SVGAGI. The V gene lost 0 bases and the J gene lost 4 bases, with 12 bases spanning the gap. TCR beta CDR3 sequences were amplified from RNA transcripts. A first-round RT-PCR of the TCR CDR3 used the HTBI primer set. TCRdb processed the multiplex PCR reads anew with MiXCR; each CDR3 protein has one entry. Of around 700,000 distinct CDR3 sequences in the sample, roughly 20% were seen once. Hyperthyroidism, newly diagnosed and lasting under 2 months, affected patients aged 18 to 65.

The sequenced sample was blood. The origin of this receptor is a woman in her 50s with Graves' hyperthyroidism that later progressed to Graves' ophthalmopathy. The J gene is TRBJ2-2, the V gene TRBV6-5; D perhaps matches TRBD1 (6 bases). The CDR3 coding sequence is TGTGCCAGCAGTTACTCGCTCGGGACATTCACCGGGGAGCTGTTTTTT. Translated: CASSYSLGTFTGELFF.